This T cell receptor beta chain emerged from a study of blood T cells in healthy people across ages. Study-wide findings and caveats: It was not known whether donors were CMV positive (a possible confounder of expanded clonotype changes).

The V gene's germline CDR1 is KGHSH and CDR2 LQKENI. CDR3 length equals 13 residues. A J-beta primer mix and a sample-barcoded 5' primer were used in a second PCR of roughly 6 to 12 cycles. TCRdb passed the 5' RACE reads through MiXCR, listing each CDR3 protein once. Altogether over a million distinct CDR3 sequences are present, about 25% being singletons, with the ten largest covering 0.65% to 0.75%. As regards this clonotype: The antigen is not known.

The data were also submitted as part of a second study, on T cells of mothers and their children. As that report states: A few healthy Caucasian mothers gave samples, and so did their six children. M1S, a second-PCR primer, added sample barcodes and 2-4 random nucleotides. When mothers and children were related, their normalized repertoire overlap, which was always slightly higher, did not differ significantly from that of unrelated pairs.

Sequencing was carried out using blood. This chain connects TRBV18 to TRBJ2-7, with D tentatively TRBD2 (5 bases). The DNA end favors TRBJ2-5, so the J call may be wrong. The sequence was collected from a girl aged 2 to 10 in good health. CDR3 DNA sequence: TGTGCCAGCTCCGACACTAGACGGGAGACCCAGTACTTC. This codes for CASSDTRRETQYF.